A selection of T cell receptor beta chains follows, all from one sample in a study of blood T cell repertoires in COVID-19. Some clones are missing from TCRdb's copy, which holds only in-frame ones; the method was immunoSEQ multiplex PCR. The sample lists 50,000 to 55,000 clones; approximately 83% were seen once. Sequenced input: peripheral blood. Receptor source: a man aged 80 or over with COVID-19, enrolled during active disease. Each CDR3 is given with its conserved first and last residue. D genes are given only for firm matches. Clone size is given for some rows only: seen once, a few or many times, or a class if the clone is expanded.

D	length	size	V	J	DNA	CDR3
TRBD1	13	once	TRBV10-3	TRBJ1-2	TGTGCCACCGCGGGACAGGGGACCTATGGCTACACCTTC	CATAGQGTYGYTF
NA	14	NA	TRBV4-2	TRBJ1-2	TGTGCCAGCAGCCAAGATCGAACGGGCTATGGCTACACCTTC	CASSQDRTGYGYTF
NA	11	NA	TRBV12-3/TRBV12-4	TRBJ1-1	TGTGCCAGCAGTCCGCGGACTGAAGCTTTCTTT	CASSPRTEAFF
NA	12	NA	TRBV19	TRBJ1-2	TGTGCCTGCGAAACAGCTCTCTATGGCTACACCTTC	CACETALYGYTF
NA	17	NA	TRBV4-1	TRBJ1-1	TGCGCCAGCAGCCAAGATCGGGGGGGGACATCGAACACTGAAGCTTTCTTT	CASSQDRGGTSNTEAFF
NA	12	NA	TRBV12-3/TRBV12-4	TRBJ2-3	TGTGCCAGCAGTTTAGCCCTAAATACGCAGTATTTT	CASSLALNTQYF
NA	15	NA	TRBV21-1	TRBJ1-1	TGTGCCAGCAGCCGAACGGGTTTGGGGAACACTGAAGCTTTCTTT	CASSRTGLGNTEAFF
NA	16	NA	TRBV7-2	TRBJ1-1	TGTGCCAGCAGCTCAGTACTGGGGGGGCGTAACACTGAAGCTTTCTTT	CASSSVLGGRNTEAFF
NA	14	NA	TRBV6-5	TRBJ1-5	TGTGCCAGCAGTTCCACGTCAGGTAATCAGCCCCAGCATTTT	CASSSTSGNQPQHF
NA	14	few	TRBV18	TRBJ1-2	TGTGCCAGCTCAATGGGGGACATAAGATATGGCTACACCTTC	CASSMGDIRYGYTF
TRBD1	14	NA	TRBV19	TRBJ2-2	TGTGCCAGTAGGGACAGGGGGCGACGGGGGGAGCTGTTTTTT	CASRDRGRRGELFF
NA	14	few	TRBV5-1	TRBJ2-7	TGCGCCAGCAAGGAGACAGCGCGCTCCTACGAGCAGTACTTC	CASKETARSYEQYF
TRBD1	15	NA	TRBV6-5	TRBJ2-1	TGTGCCAGCATAACAGACAGGGGCCGCTCCAATGAGCAGTTCTTC	CASITDRGRSNEQFF
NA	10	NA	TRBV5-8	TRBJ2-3	TGTGCCAGCAGCTCGTTTCTACAGTATTTT	CASSSFLQYF
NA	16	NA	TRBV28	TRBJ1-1	TGTGCCAGCAGCGCCCAGGGCAGGGCGGCATCCACTGAAGCTTTCTTT	CASSAQGRAASTEAFF
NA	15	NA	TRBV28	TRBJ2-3	TGTGCCAGCAGGGGCGGGGACAGACCCACAGATACGCAGTATTTT	CASRGGDRPTDTQYF
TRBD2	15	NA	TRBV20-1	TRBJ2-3	TGCAGTGCTAGTGGGCTAGCGGGACCCACAGATACGCAGTATTTT	CSASGLAGPTDTQYF
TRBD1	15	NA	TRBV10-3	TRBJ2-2	TGTGCCATCAGTGCCGGGACAGATCAAACCGGGGAGCTGTTTTTT	CAISAGTDQTGELFF
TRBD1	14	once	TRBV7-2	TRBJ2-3	TGTGCCAGCAGCTTATTGGGACAGGCAGATACGCAGTATTTT	CASSLLGQADTQYF
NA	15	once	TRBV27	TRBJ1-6	TGTGCCAGCAGTTTAACGAGTTACTATAATTCACCCCTCCACTTT	CASSLTSYYNSPLHF
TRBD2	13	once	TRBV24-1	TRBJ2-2	TGTGCCACCCGGAGTGGGGGGGCCGGGGAGCTGTTTTTT	CATRSGGAGELFF
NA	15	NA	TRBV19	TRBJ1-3	TGTGCCAGTAGTATGGCCACCCGCTCTGGAAACACCATATATTTT	CASSMATRSGNTIYF
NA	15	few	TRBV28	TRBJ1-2	TGTGCCAGCTCCTTAAGTGGGGGCGGCATTATTGGCTACACCTTC	CASSLSGGGIIGYTF